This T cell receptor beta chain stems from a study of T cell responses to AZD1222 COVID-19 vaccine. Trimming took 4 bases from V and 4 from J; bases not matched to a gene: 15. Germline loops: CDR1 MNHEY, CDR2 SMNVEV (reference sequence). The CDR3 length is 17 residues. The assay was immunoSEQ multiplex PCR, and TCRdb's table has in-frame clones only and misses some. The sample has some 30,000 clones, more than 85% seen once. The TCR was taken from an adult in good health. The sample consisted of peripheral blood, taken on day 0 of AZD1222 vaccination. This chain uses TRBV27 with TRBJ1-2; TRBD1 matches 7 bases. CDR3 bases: TGTGCCAGCAGTTCACTCGGGCGGGACAGCCTCGGCTATGGCTACACCTTC. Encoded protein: CASSSLGRDSLGYGYTF.